This T cell receptor (beta chain) was captured by sequencing in a study of regulatory T cells in long-lasting Graves disease. In the study overall: Graves' patients, newly diagnosed, had taken antithyroid drugs under 3 months.

Arm-PCR of CDR3 regions and iRepertoire HTBI primers were used to build TCR beta libraries. Via MiXCR, TCRdb re-called the multiplex PCR reads, giving one row per CDR3 protein. Here the sample spans under 300,000 distinct CDR3 sequences, roughly 18% being singletons. Time point noted: newly diagnosed GD, antithyroid drugs for less than 3 months. TCR sequences were obtained from RNA taken from PBMCs. Nine milliliters of peripheral blood went into EDTA tubes. This clonotype was observed many times. Sequences were derived from peripheral blood mononuclear cells (PBMCs), sampled at new diagnosis, from a patient treated with antithyroid drugs. The source of this sequence is a female donor with Graves disease.

The CDR3 sequence: CASSVRPKTEAFF. CDR3 bases: TGTGCCAGCAGCGTACGGCCGAAGACTGAAGCTTTCTTT. The chain uses TRBV9 and TRBJ1-1; D call uncertain. The CDR3 runs to 13 residues. The V gene lost 1 base and the J gene lost 5 bases, with 9 bases spanning the gap. In germline, CDR1 is SGDLS, CDR2 YYNGEE.